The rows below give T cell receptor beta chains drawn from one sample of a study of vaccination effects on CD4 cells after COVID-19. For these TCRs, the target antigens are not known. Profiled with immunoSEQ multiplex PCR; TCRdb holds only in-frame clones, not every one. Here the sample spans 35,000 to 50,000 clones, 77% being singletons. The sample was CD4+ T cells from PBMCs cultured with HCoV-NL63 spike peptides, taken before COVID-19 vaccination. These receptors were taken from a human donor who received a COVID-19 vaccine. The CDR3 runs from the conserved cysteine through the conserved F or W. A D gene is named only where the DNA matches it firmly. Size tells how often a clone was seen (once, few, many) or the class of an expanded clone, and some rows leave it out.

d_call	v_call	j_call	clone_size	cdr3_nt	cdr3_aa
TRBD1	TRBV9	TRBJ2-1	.	TGTGCCAGCAGCGTCGGCAACTCGGACAGGGCCTACAATGAGCAGTTCTTC	CASSVGNSDRAYNEQFF
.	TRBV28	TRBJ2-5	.	TGTGCCAGCAGTCGGGGAGGGGGCGGGCAAGAGACCCAGTACTTC	CASSRGGGGQETQYF
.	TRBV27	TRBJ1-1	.	TGTGCCAGCAGTTTTCAGGGAGGCACTGAAGCTTTCTTT	CASSFQGGTEAFF
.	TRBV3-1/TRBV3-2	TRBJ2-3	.	TGTGCCTTTTCCCGTGAGGGAGATACGCAGTATTTT	CAFSREGDTQYF
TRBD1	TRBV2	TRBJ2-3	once	TGTGCCAGCAAGCCGACAGGGGCGGCAGATACGCAGTATTTT	CASKPTGAADTQYF
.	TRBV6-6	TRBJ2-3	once	TGTGCCAGCAGTCGCGACGCCACAGATACGCAGTATTTT	CASSRDATDTQYF
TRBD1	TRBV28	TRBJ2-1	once	TGTGCGTCGGGACAGGTCTACAATGAGCAGTTCTTC	CASGQVYNEQFF
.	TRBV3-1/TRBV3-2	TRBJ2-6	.	TGTGCCAGCAGGCCGTCTGGGGCCAACGTCCTGACTTTC	CASRPSGANVLTF
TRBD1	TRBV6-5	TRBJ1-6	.	TGTGCCAGCAGGCGCACCGGGACAGAAAAAGTCCTCCACTTT	CASRRTGTEKVLHF
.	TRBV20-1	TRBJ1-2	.	TGCAGTGCATCGGACGGCTATGGCTACACCTTC	CSASDGYGYTF
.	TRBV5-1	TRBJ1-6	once	TGCGCCAGCAGCTTGTTGGCTCAGGACTCCTATAATTCACCCCTCCACTTT	CASSLLAQDSYNSPLHF
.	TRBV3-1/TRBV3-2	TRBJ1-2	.	TGTGCCAGCAGCCAATTGGGGCCCGATGGCTACACCTTC	CASSQLGPDGYTF
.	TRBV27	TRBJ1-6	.	TGTGCCAGCAGTTTGGGGGATTCACCCCTCCACTTT	CASSLGDSPLHF
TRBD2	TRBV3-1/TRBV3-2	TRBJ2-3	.	TGTGCCAGCAGCCAAGACCCAACCTGGGGGGGGAAGGATACGCAGTATTTT	CASSQDPTWGGKDTQYF
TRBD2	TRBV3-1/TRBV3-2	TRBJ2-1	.	TGTGCCAGCAGCCCGCCCGGGACTAGCGGGGGGGCCCGTTTCGGCAATGAGCAGTTCTTC	CASSPPGTSGGARFGNEQFF
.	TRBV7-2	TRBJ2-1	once	TGTGCCAGCAGCTACGCCGGGACGGGCTCCTACAATGAGCAGTTCTTC	CASSYAGTGSYNEQFF
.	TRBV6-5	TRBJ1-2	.	TGTGCCAGCAGTCATACAGGGCAAGGAAACTATGGCTACACCTTC	CASSHTGQGNYGYTF
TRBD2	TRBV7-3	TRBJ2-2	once	TGTGCCAGCAGCTTGTCGGGGGGCACCGGGGAGCTGTTTTTT	CASSLSGGTGELFF
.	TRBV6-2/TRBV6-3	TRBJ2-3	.	TGTGCCAGCAGTTACGACCACAGAGGGGCCACAGATACGCAGTATTTT	CASSYDHRGATDTQYF
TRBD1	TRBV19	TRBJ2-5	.	TGTGCCAGTAGTCAGGGACAGGGAAGTTGGGAGACCCAGTACTTC	CASSQGQGSWETQYF
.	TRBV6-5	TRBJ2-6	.	TGTGCCAGCAGCACAGGCTCTGGGGCCAACGTCCTGACTTTC	CASSTGSGANVLTF
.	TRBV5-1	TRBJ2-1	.	TGCGCCAGCACTATTAGGGACGGCTCCTACAATGAGCAGTTCTTC	CASTIRDGSYNEQFF
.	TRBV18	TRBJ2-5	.	TGTGCCAGCTCACCGGTTAGCCAAGAGACCCAGTACTTC	CASSPVSQETQYF
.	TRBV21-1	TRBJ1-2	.	TGTGCCAGCAGCAAATGGGGCAGATATGGCTACACCTTC	CASSKWGRYGYTF
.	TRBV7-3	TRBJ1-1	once	TGTGCCAGCAGCTTAAATCCGGGGCCCAACACTGAAGCTTTCTTT	CASSLNPGPNTEAFF
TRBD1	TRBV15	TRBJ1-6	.	TGTGCCACCAGCAAGGGACAGCTAGACTCACCCCTCCACTTT	CATSKGQLDSPLHF
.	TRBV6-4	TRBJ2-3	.	TGTGCCAGCAGGCCCCACAGGGAAGATACGCAGTATTTT	CASRPHREDTQYF
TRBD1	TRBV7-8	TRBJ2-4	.	TGTGCCAGCAGCTTCACGACAGGGGGGCCCCACATTCAGTACTTC	CASSFTTGGPHIQYF
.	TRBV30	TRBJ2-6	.	TGTGCCTGGAGTGGACCCTCTGGGGCCAACGTCCTGACTTTC	CAWSGPSGANVLTF
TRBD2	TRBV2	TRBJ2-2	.	TGTGCCAGCGTAGCGGGGGGGTCCGGGGAGCTGTTTTTT	CASVAGGSGELFF
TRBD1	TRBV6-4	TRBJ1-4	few	TGTGCCAGCAACGACAGGGGGCAGGAAAAACTGTTTTTT	CASNDRGQEKLFF
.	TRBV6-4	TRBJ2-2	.	TGTGCCAGCAGTTCTAAATTGGACACCGGGGAGCTGTTTTTT	CASSSKLDTGELFF
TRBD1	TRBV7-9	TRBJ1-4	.	TGTGCCAGCAGCCCTCACAGGGGGGGTACAACTAATGAAAAACTGTTTTTT	CASSPHRGGTTNEKLFF
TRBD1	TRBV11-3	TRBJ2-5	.	TGTGCCAGCAGCTGGACAGGGGGGGGGACCCAGTACTTC	CASSWTGGGTQYF
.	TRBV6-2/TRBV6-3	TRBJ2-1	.	TGTGCCAGCAGTTCCCTTTTCTACAATGAGCAGTTCTTC	CASSSLFYNEQFF
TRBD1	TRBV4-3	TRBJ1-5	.	TGCGCCAGCAGCCAAGATCCGACCCCAGGGGGGCCCCAGCATTTT	CASSQDPTPGGPQHF
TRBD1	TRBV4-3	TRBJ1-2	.	TGCGCCAGCAGCCTAATGATTGGGGGACAGCAGTTTAACTATGGCTACACCTTC	CASSLMIGGQQFNYGYTF
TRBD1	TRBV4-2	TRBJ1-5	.	TGTGCCAGCAGCCAAGAGGGGACAGGTCCCGCCGGAACCCAGCATTTT	CASSQEGTGPAGTQHF
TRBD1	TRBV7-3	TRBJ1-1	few	TGTGCCAGCAGCGTACAGGGGTACACTGAAGCTTTCTTT	CASSVQGYTEAFF
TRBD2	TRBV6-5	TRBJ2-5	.	TGTGCCACCGCACGGGGCGGGGGACCCCAAGAGACCCAGTACTTC	CATARGGGPQETQYF
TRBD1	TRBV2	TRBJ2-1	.	TGTGCCAGCAGTGCGGGACAGGGATTTTCGCAGTTCTTC	CASSAGQGFSQFF
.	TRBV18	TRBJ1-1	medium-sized	TGTGCCAGCTCGCCCCAGGACACTGAAGCTTTCTTT	CASSPQDTEAFF
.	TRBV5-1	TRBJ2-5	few	TGCGCCAGCACCCGGGGTACCCAAGAGACCCAGTACTTC	CASTRGTQETQYF
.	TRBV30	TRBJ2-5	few	TGTGCCTGGAGTTGGAGAAAACCTTTGGGGGAGGCCCAGTACTTC	CAWSWRKPLGEAQYF
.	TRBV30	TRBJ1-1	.	TGTGCCTGGAGTGTTGTCGGTCGGGGGGCGACTGAAGCTTTCTTT	CAWSVVGRGATEAFF
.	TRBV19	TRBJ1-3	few	TGTGCCAGTAGTATTTCCAGGGCTGGAAACACCATATATTTT	CASSISRAGNTIYF
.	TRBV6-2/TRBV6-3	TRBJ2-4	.	TGTGCCAGCAGTTACTGCAGCCGACTTGAAAAAAACATTCAGTACTTC	CASSYCSRLEKNIQYF
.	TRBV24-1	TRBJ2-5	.	TGTGCCACCAGTGGAGGAAGGACCCAGTACTTC	CATSGGRTQYF
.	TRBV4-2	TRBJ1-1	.	TGTGCCAGCAGCCCAACCTTGAGGGGCGAGGGGCCTGAAGCTTTCTTT	CASSPTLRGEGPEAFF
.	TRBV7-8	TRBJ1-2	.	TGTGCCAGCAGCTTAGCCAGGGGAACTTATGGCTACACCTTC	CASSLARGTYGYTF
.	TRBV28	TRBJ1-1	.	TGTGCCAGCGTGAACAGGGTGAGTTCGATGAACACTGAAGCTTTCTTT	CASVNRVSSMNTEAFF
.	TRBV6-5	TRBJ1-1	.	TGTGCCAGCAGGGACTTCTGGAACACTGAAGCTTTCTTT	CASRDFWNTEAFF
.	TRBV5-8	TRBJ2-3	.	TGTGCCAGCAGCAGGACAGCAAACACAGATACGCAGTATTTT	CASSRTANTDTQYF